A single sample gave rise to the 10 T cell receptor beta chains below, sequenced in a study of cytomegalovirus exposure and HLA in healthy donors. Vbeta (60) and Jbeta (13) primers were used in the PCR. The table came from immunoSEQ multiplex PCR; TCRdb's copy has only in-frame clones and leaves some out. The top ten hold 13% of the sample, which has 75,000 to 95,000 clones, over 75% seen once. The sample taken for sequencing was PBMCs. The receptors originated from a human donor in good health.

V usage is TRBV18 and J usage is TRBJ2-1; the D is unclear. The germline V and J ends were trimmed by 5 bases and 0 bases, with 5 bases remaining between them. The CDR3 consists of 13 residues. Germline CDR1 and CDR2: KGHSH and LQKENI. The CDR3, as DNA: TGTGCCAGCTCAATGAGCTCCTACAATGAGCAGTTCTTC. Its protein is CASSMSSYNEQFF. Full variable domain (remainder filled in from reference TRBV18 and TRBJ2-1): NAGVMQNPRHLVRRRGQEARLRCSPMKGHSHVYWYRQLPEEGLKFMVYLQKENIIDESGMPKERFSAEFPKEGPSILRIQQVVRGDSAAYFCASSMSSYNEQFFGPGTRLTVL.

The chain links TRBV7-9 to TRBJ1-1; TRBD1 is a possible D gene (5 bases). The CDR3 runs to 13 residues. Trimming took 5 bases from V and 11 from J, leaving 18 bases between them. Looked up from germline, CDR1 is SEHNR and CDR2 is FQNEAQ (reference sequence). CDR3 sequence reads: CASSLGGDRLAFF. The CDR3 coding sequence is TGTGCCAGCAGCCTCGGGGGGGACCGCCTGGCTTTCTTT.

The chain links TRBV7-2 to TRBJ1-1, with TRBD1 as a possible D gene (6 bases). Germline-derived CDR1 and CDR2 are SGHTA and FQGNSA. Trimming pared 6 bases from V and 9 bases from J, leaving 14 bases between. The CDR3 is 12 residues long. The CDR3, as DNA: TGTGCCAGCAGTCCAACAGGGAAGCAAGCTTTCTTT. This gives the protein CASSPTGKQAFF.

This clone was counted a few times. The V gene is TRBV5-1, the J gene TRBJ2-2; D is unclear. The CDR3 consists of 15 residues. With 2 bases removed from V and 0 bases from J, the gap between germline ends came to 8 bases. The germline CDR1 and CDR2 sequences are SGHRS and YFSETQ. The CDR3: CASSLAPPNTGELFF. CDR3 bases: TGCGCCAGCAGCTTAGCCCCGCCGAACACCGGGGAGCTGTTTTTT.

The chain employs TRBV5-6 and TRBJ1-3; 10 bases are a match to TRBD1. Per germline, CDR1 SGHDT and CDR2 YYEEEE. The J segment lost 3 bases and the V segment lost 3 bases, leaving 9 bases of the junction unmatched. There are 17 residues in the CDR3. CDR3 DNA: TGTGCCAGCAGCTGGACCGGGACAGGGGCCTTTGGAAACACCATATATTTT. Encoded protein: CASSWTGTGAFGNTIYF.

The chain links TRBV28 to TRBJ2-7; 7 nucleotides agree with TRBD1. V trimming: 6 bases; J trimming: 7 bases; junction bases outside the gene matches: 12. There are 14 residues in the CDR3. CDR1 and CDR2 (germline): MDHEN, SYDVKM. CDR3 protein: CASSATGSMEEQYF. CDR3 DNA: TGTGCCAGCAGCGCGACAGGGTCAATGGAGGAGCAGTACTTC. Based on the CDR3 plus reference TRBV28 and TRBJ2-7, the full variable domain is DVKVTQSSRYLVKRTGEKVFLECVQDMDHENMFWYRQDPGLGLRLIYFSYDVKMKEKGDIPEGYSVSREKKERFSLILESASTNQTSMYLCASSATGSMEEQYFGPGTRLTVT.

Points on this clone: The same CDR3 arises from other DNA sequences in this sample as well. The rearrangement joins TRBV5-1 to TRBJ2-1; weak D call: TRBD1 (5 bases). V lost 4 bases and J lost 9, with 14 bases in between. The CDR3 sequence is 13 residues long. CDR1 is SGHRS, CDR2 YFSETQ, per germline. CDR3 nucleotides: TGCGCCAGCAGCACAGGCCCTTTGGGTGAGCAGTTCTTC. Translating gives CASSTGPLGEQFF. Combining the CDR3 with reference TRBV5-1 and TRBJ2-1 gives the whole variable domain KAGVTQTPRYLIKTRGQQVTLSCSPISGHRSVSWYQQTPGQGLQFLFEYFSETQRNKGNFPGRFSGRQFSNSRSEMNVSTLELGDSALYLCASSTGPLGEQFFGPGTRLTVL.

The V call is TRBV4-3, the J call TRBJ2-1; 7 nucleotides line up with TRBD2. Losses at the gene ends were 0 bases for V and 6 bases for J; bases not matched to a gene: 8. From germline, CDR1 is LGHNA and CDR2 YSLEER. This CDR3 has 16 residues. In DNA, the CDR3 is TGCGCCAGCAGCCAAGACGCGGGGGTAGGAAGCAATGAGCAGTTCTTC. It encodes CASSQDAGVGSNEQFF.

The chain links TRBV23-1 to TRBJ2-7; 10 bases match TRBD1. TRBV23-1 counts as an open reading frame of uncertain function. This CDR3 contains 15 residues. V was pared by 2 bases and J by 2 bases, with 3 bases of the junction left unmatched. CDR3 in amino acids: CASSQRDRGPYEQYF. The DNA of the CDR3 is TGCGCCAGCAGTCAACGGGACAGGGGTCCCTACGAGCAGTACTTC.

CDR3: CASSQQQTSGGDGDTQYF. DNA of the CDR3: TGTGCCAGCAGCCAACAGCAGACTAGCGGGGGGGATGGAGATACGCAGTATTTT. The chain recombines TRBV4-2 with TRBJ2-3; 14 bases match TRBD2. V shed 2 bases, J shed 5 bases, and the junction held 9 bases outside the gene matches. CDR3 size: 18 residues. CDR1 LGHNA and CDR2 YNFKEQ come from the germline V gene.